Listed here are 14 T cell receptor beta chains from one sample, sequenced in a study of response to subunit inactivated influenza vaccine. TCRdb analysed the RT-PCR reads with MiXCR anew, one entry per CDR3 protein. The table records roughly 460,000 distinct CDR3 sequences, roughly 9.7% of them present only once. Source: PBMCs from blood, taken more than 35 days after vaccination. The receptors shown here come from a man in his fifties who received an inactivated influenza vaccine.

The chain uses TRBV29-1 and TRBJ2-3; the D is unclear. The V end lost 4 bases, the J end lost 6 bases, and 14 bases lay between the germline ends. CDR1 and CDR2 (germline): SQVTM, ANQGSEA. The CDR3 loop spans 13 amino acids. The CDR3 sequence is CSVVLPAQDTQYF. CDR3 nucleotide sequence: TGCAGCGTTGTCCTGCCCGCGCAGGATACGCAGTATTTT.

This chain connects TRBV27 to TRBJ2-3; 9 bases align to TRBD1. The CDR3 sequence is 16 residues long. The V and J ends lost 5 bases and 5 bases, in that order; junction bases with no gene match: 11. Germline V gene sequence: CDR1 MNHEY, CDR2 SMNVEV (reference sequence). CDR3: CASSKAGTGLIDTQYF. In nucleotides, the CDR3 is TGTGCCAGCAGTAAAGCCGGGACAGGGTTAATAGATACGCAGTATTTT.

This clonotype occurred many times. The chain joins TRBV10-2 to TRBJ2-3; 10 bases map to TRBD2. CDR3 length equals 18 residues. V was clipped by 6 bases and J by 2 bases; unmatched bases: 14. Germline CDR1 and CDR2: WSHSY and SAAADI. CDR3 residues: CASSTGLANALYTDTQYF. CDR3 DNA sequence: TGCGCCAGCAGCACGGGACTAGCGAACGCATTATACACAGATACGCAGTATTTT.

Here the CDR3 DNA reads TGTGCCAGCAGTTTAGGATTTTACGGGAAGGCTCAGCCCCAGCATTTT. Translation: CASSLGFYGKAQPQHF. V usage is TRBV12-3 or TRBV12-4 and J usage is TRBJ1-5; no clear D. V was trimmed by 1 base and J by 6 bases, leaving 16 bases between them. There are 16 residues in the CDR3.

The chain combines TRBV7-6 with TRBJ2-7; the D gene is possibly TRBD1 (6 bases). Germline V gene data show CDR1 as SGHVS and CDR2 as FNYEAQ. The CDR3 length is 12 residues. V shed 1 base and J shed 8 bases, with 9 bases lying between them. Written as DNA, the CDR3 is TGTGCCAGCAGCTTAGGAGGGGGAAAGCAGTACTTC. Translating it yields CASSLGGGKQYF.

This clonotype was counted a few times. This sequence joins TRBV7-8 and TRBJ2-7; 9 bases match TRBD2. Germline CDR1 reads SGHVS; CDR2 reads FQNEAQ. The CDR3 runs to 16 residues. V trimming: 0 bases; J trimming: 5 bases; junction bases outside the gene matches: 8. CDR3 in amino acids: CASSLAFAGGNNEQYF. The CDR3 nucleotides are TGTGCCAGCAGCTTAGCCTTTGCGGGAGGGAATAACGAGCAGTACTTC.

This chain joins TRBV20-1 and TRBJ1-2; unclear D gene. The V end was cut by 5 bases, the J end by 8 bases, with 15 bases between. The CDR3 consists of 12 residues. Germline assignment: CDR1 DFQATT and CDR2 SNEGSKA (reference sequence). The CDR3 is CSAEPRLGGYTF. CDR3 bases: TGCAGTGCTGAACCGCGTTTGGGAGGCTACACCTTC.

This chain links TRBV7-3 with TRBJ1-6; TRBD1 agrees at 8 bases. Germline trimming cut 5 bases from V and 10 bases from J; bases unmatched to any gene: 10. CDR3 size: 15 residues. From germline, CDR1 is SGHTA and CDR2 FQGTGA. The chain's CDR3 is CASSLLGQGESPLHF. For the CDR3, the DNA is TGTGCCAGCAGCCTCCTTGGACAGGGTGAATCACCCCTCCACTTT.

This clonotype occurred many times. The chain links TRBV5-5 to TRBJ2-1; a possible D gene is TRBD2 (7 bases). Per germline, CDR1 SGHKS and CDR2 YYEKEE (reference sequence). The germline V and J ends were trimmed by 4 bases and 4 bases, with 15 bases remaining between them. This CDR3 is built from 15 residues. CDR3 residues: CASSAGLGGYNEQFF. The CDR3 DNA reads as TGTGCCAGCAGCGCAGGACTAGGGGGGTACAATGAGCAGTTCTTC.

The table lists this clonotype with a few counts. As DNA, the CDR3 is TGTGCCACCAGCAGAGATGGCGGGGTGGCCTATGGCTACACCTTC. It yields the protein CATSRDGGVAYGYTF. This chain links TRBV15 with TRBJ1-2; D is undetermined. This CDR3 has 15 amino acids. CDR1 LNHNV and CDR2 YYDKDF come from the germline V gene (reference sequence). V gave up 0 bases and J gave up 4 bases, with 12 bases separating them.

This chain connects TRBV7-2 to TRBJ2-1; tentatively, D is TRBD1 (6 bases). The CDR3 sequence is 14 residues long. V lost 1 base, J lost 9 bases, and 13 bases lay in between. The germline CDR1 and CDR2 sequences are SGHTA and FQGNSA. CDR3 sequence reads: CASSLDRARGEQFF. Here the CDR3 DNA reads TGTGCCAGCAGCTTAGATCGGGCCAGGGGTGAGCAGTTCTTC. Supplemented by reference TRBV7-2 and TRBJ2-1, the full variable domain reads GAGVSQSPSNKVTEKGKDVELRCDPISGHTALYWYRQSLGQGLEFLIYFQGNSAPDKSGLPSDRFSAERTGGSVSTLTIQRTQQEDSAVYLCASSLDRARGEQFFGPGTRLTVL.

V is TRBV18 and J is TRBJ2-7, with TRBD2 identical over 7 bases. J lost 5 bases, V lost 2 bases, and 9 bases had no gene match. Germline V gene sequence: CDR1 KGHSH, CDR2 LQKENI. The CDR3 totals 15 residues. The chain's CDR3 is CASSPARRGGDEQYF. The CDR3 DNA sequence: TGTGCCAGCTCACCAGCCAGGAGGGGAGGGGACGAGCAGTACTTC.

This sequence joins TRBV20-1 and TRBJ2-7; D may be TRBD1 or TRBD2 (5 bases each). Trimming took off 0 bases at V and 2 bases at J, with 11 bases between the two ends. CDR1 DFQATT and CDR2 SNEGSKA come from the germline V gene (reference sequence). This CDR3 contains 14 residues. The CDR3 coding sequence is TGCAGTGCTAGAGACGGGGCTAAGACCTACGAGCAGTACTTC. Translation: CSARDGAKTYEQYF.

The chain recombines TRBV4-1 with TRBJ1-4, with a weak D call TRBD1 (5 bases). The germline V gene encodes CDR1 MGHRA and CDR2 YSYEKL. Trimming took 0 bases from V and 4 from J, leaving 6 bases between them. This CDR3 is 14 amino acids long. CDR3 protein: CASSQDRGNEKLFF. Here the CDR3 DNA reads TGCGCCAGCAGCCAAGATAGGGGTAATGAAAAACTGTTTTTT.